What follows are 6 T cell receptor beta chains derived from one specimen sequenced in a study of a mutant IDH1 vaccine in newly diagnosed glioma. Time point here: week 23, last vaccination. The investigators gave 300 ug of mutant IDH1 20-mer peptide in each vaccine dose, together with topical imiquimod. Using immunoSEQ multiplex PCR, the repertoire was profiled, and TCRdb retains in-frame clones only, with some absent. The sample has around 30,000 clones, over 80% seen once. Which antigens these TCRs recognize remains unknown. Sequencing used PBMCs, obtained from a glioma patient whose treatment included an IDH1 peptide vaccine. These receptors were obtained from a woman aged 18 to 35 with glioma.

The V and J genes are TRBV11-3 and TRBJ2-7, with 7 bases lining up with TRBD2. The V gene end was trimmed by 5 bases and the J gene end by 7 bases; junction bases not matched to a gene: 8. The CDR3 consists of 13 residues. The V gene's germline CDR1 is SGHNT and CDR2 YENEEA. Here the CDR3 reads CASSHRGGGEQYF. CDR3 DNA sequence: TGTGCCAGCAGCCATAGAGGCGGGGGTGAGCAGTACTTC.

The sample holds a few counts of this clone. This chain links TRBV19 with TRBJ1-1; D may be TRBD1 (5 bases). Germline values: CDR1 LNHDA, CDR2 SQIVND (reference sequence). The germline V and J ends were trimmed by 0 bases and 5 bases, with 16 bases remaining between them. The CDR3 sequence is 16 residues long. The CDR3 coding sequence is TGTGCCAGTAGTATAGATCGGGAGGGGCGGGGGACTGAAGCTTTCTTT. This encodes CASSIDREGRGTEAFF.

The chain employs TRBV6-6 and TRBJ1-2, with 9 positions matching TRBD1. CDR1 is MNHNY and CDR2 is SVGAGI in the germline V gene (reference sequence). The CDR3 contains 14 residues. The V and J ends lost 8 bases and 8 bases, in that order; junction bases with no gene match: 12. CDR3 amino acids: CASVKSRDREGYTF. CDR3 DNA sequence: TGTGCCAGCGTAAAGAGCCGGGACAGGGAAGGCTACACCTTC.

The chain joins TRBV4-3 to TRBJ2-1; TRBD2 matches 8 bases. This CDR3 region has 16 residues. CDR1 and CDR2 (germline): LGHNA, YSLEER. Losses at the gene ends were 0 bases for V and 4 bases for J; bases not matched to a gene: 5. The CDR3 here is CASSQETSVNYNEQFF. The CDR3 DNA is TGCGCCAGCAGCCAAGAGACTAGCGTGAATTACAATGAGCAGTTCTTC.

This chain links TRBV14 with TRBJ2-7; 8 positions agree with TRBD1. The CDR3 length is 15 residues. CDR1 is SGHDN and CDR2 is FVKESK in the germline V gene. V lost 2 bases and J lost 3; bases outside the gene matches: 6. CDR3 in amino acids: CASSQMTGEFYEQYF. CDR3 bases: TGTGCCAGCAGCCAAATGACAGGGGAGTTCTACGAGCAGTACTTC. Full variable domain (remainder filled in from reference TRBV14 and TRBJ2-7): EAGVTQFPSHSVIEKGQTVTLRCDPISGHDNLYWYRRVMGKEIKFLLHFVKESKQDESGMPNNRFLAERTGGTYSTLKVQPAELEDSGVYFCASSQMTGEFYEQYFGPGTRLTVT.

The chain carries TRBV14 and TRBJ1-2; maybe TRBD1 (6 bases). Deletions cut 2 bases from V and 5 bases from J, with 15 bases between. The CDR3 extends over 15 amino acids. CDR1 is SGHDN, CDR2 FVKESK, per germline. The CDR3 bases are TGTGCCAGCAGCCAACAGGGGCCCGCAGTTTATGGCTACACCTTC. It codes for CASSQQGPAVYGYTF.